This T cell receptor beta chain was sequenced in a study of OX40 agonist ivuxolimab in advanced cancers. Overall study: Having had anti-PD-1, anti-PD-L1 or anti-CTLA-4 therapy before was allowed, and around 44% had some.

Germline-derived CDR1 and CDR2 are ENHRY and SYGVKD. The CDR3 extends over 13 amino acids. The V segment lost 6 bases and the J segment 6 bases; nucleotides outside the gene matches: 7. In its sample, this clone was seen a few times. As yet, its antigen is unknown. The assay was immunoSEQ multiplex PCR, and TCRdb's table has in-frame clones only and misses some. The sample carries around 60,000 clones, 70% to 85% recorded once. Study-level findings and limits: Some of the nonresponding patients also showed low levels of normalized T-cell clonal expansion. More expanded clones were found, on average, in CD8+ than in CD4+ T cells.

The input for sequencing was CD4+ or CD8+ T cells sorted from blood, taken in a trial of the OX40 agonist ivuxolimab. The sequence came from an adult with an advanced solid tumor such as melanoma, head and neck, liver or kidney cancer. This rearrangement joins TRBV10-3 to TRBJ1-2; the match to TRBD1 covers 7 bases. CDR3 sequence (DNA): TGTGCCATCAGGGGCAGGGGGACTGATGGCTACACCTTC. Translated: CAIRGRGTDGYTF.